This T cell receptor (beta chain) was sequenced during a study of OX40 agonist ivuxolimab in advanced cancers. Regarding the research as a whole: The costimulatory receptor OX40 (CD134) was targeted by ivuxolimab, a fully human IgG2 agonistic monoclonal antibody. Intravenous ivuxolimab was administered to patients every 2 weeks at six dose levels: 0.01, 0.1, 0.3, 1.5, 3 and 10 mg/kg. Of the approximately 50 dose-escalation patients, hepatocellular carcinoma was present in approximately 20, melanoma in approximately 15, renal cell carcinoma in 9 and head and neck cancer in 9. In the dose-escalation cohort, nearly 85% of patients were male, and the mean age was around 60 years with a range of roughly 20 to 79. Patients were allowed to have had prior anti-PD-1, anti-PD-L1 or anti-CTLA-4 therapy, and 40% to 45% of the dose-escalation patients had been treated with checkpoint inhibitors. Partial responses were achieved by three dose-escalation patients, of whom one had hepatocellular carcinoma and two had cutaneous melanoma. Peripheral TCRbeta sequencing was intended to test whether TCR sequence diversity was altered and clonal T-cell expansion was caused by ivuxolimab. The paper covers the monotherapy dose-escalation part of the phase I ivuxolimab trial, which included N ≈ 52 patients. The research as a whole found: Antigen specificity was not determined for the clonally expanded peripheral T cells. At doses from 0.1 to 3.0 mg/kg, clonal expansion was seen in both CD4+ and CD8+ blood T cells between baseline and week 6. In the 0.1-3.0 mg/kg groups, partial responders had among the lowest normalized peripheral clonal expansion, particularly in CD8+ T cells. After ivuxolimab, more expanded clones were found on average in CD8+ T cells than in CD4+ T cells. Low levels of normalized T-cell clonal expansion were also seen in some patients who did not respond.

V loses 6 bases, J loses 2 bases, and the germline ends lie 11 bases apart. From its cysteine to its phenylalanine, the CDR3 spans 14 amino acids. Only the CDR3 part of the read is kept: 42 bases, read in frame from the first base. Looking up the germline V gene (reference sequence) yields CDR1 LNHDA and CDR2 SQIVND. For sequencing of the TCRbeta CDR3 region, genomic DNA was extracted from the sorted cells. The immunoSEQ Assay was used to sequence the TCRbeta CDR3 regions. This is the immuneACCESS table as TCRdb keeps it, with only in-frame sequences that have V and J called. A part of the clones is gone; compared with another copy, unresolved V genes explain less than half, and the rest is unexplained. The sample yields 57,000 or so clones; approximately 83% were counted once. Together, the top ten hold 0.88% of the sample. The trial excluded patients who had a history of autoimmune disease or who were on systemic immunosuppression. Peripheral blood for TCR sequencing was drawn from every dose cohort at baseline, at cycle 4 day 1 and at cycle 7 day 1. The samples were drawn from a first-in-human, open-label, multicenter phase I dose-escalation trial of ivuxolimab. Adults with locally advanced or metastatic melanoma, renal cell, hepatocellular, or head and neck squamous cell carcinoma were enrolled in the trial. Before TCR sequencing, CD4+ T cells and CD8+ T cells were sorted from peripheral blood as separate populations.

This clone was seen just once. This clone's antigen is unknown. Per-base quality was not reported, and no clone a single base away is much larger than it. This chain joins TRBV19 to TRBJ2-1; TRBD1 is a weak D gene call, 6 bases matching. This sequence was found in an adult with an advanced solid tumor such as melanoma, head and neck, liver or kidney cancer. Sequencing was performed on CD4+ or CD8+ T cells sorted from blood, taken in a trial of the OX40 agonist ivuxolimab. Here the CDR3 is given as CASRRQETYNEQFF. The nucleotides read TGTGCCAGTAGACGACAGGAGACCTACAATGAGCAGTTCTTC.